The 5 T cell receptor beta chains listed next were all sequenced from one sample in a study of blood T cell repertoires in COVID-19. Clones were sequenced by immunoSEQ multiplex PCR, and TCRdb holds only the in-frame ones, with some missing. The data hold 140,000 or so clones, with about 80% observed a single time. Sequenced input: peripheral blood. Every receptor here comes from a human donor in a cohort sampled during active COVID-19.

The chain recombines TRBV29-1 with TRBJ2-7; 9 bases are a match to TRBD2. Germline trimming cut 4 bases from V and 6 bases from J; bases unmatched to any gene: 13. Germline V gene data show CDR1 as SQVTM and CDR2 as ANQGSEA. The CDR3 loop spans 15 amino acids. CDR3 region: CSVVPSGGLLGEQYF. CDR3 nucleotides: TGCAGCGTTGTCCCCAGCGGGGGGCTCCTTGGCGAGCAGTACTTC.

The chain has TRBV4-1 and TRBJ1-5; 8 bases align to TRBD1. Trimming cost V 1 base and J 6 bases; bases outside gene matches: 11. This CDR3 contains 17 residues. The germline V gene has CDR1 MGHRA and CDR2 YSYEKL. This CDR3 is CASSQVNVRGLGQPQHF. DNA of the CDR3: TGCGCCAGCAGCCAAGTGAACGTCAGGGGGCTCGGTCAGCCCCAGCATTTT.

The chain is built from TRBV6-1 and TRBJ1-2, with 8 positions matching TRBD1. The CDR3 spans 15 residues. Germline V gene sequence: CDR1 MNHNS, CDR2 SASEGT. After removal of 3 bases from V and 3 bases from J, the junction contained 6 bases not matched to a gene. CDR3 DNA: TGTGCCAGCAGTGAGGCCCTGACAGGGGACTATGGCTACACCTTC. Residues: CASSEALTGDYGYTF.

The CDR3 bases are TGTGCCAGCAGTCGGGGTTCCACAGATACGCAGTATTTT. Protein: CASSRGSTDTQYF. The chain carries TRBV7-2 and TRBJ2-3, with D possibly matching TRBD2 (5 bases). The CDR3 consists of 13 residues. Trimming removed 6 bases at V and 2 bases at J, with 9 bases between. The germline CDR1 and CDR2 sequences are SGHTA and FQGNSA.

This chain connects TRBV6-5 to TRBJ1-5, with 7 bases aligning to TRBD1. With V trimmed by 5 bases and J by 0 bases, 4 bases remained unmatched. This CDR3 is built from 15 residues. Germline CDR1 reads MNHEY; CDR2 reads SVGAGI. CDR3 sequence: CASSKTGNSNQPQHF. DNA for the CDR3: TGTGCCAGCAGTAAGACAGGGAATAGCAATCAGCCCCAGCATTTT.